These 8 T cell receptor beta chains were sequenced from one sample in a study of shared clonotypes between healthy human individuals. The method was immunoSEQ multiplex PCR; TCRdb's version includes in-frame clones alone and lacks a portion of them. Here the sample spans about 530,000 clones, about three quarters being singletons. The sample comprised PBMCs. Receptors originate from a woman in her thirties or forties in good health. Some clones in this sample may be carry-over from other donors' samples.

This clone showed up just once. The V gene is TRBV19, the J gene TRBJ2-7, with 15 positions matching TRBD2. Germline-derived CDR1 and CDR2 are LNHDA and SQIVND (reference sequence). The CDR3 totals 18 residues. Unmatched junction bases numbered 9, after V lost 1 base and J lost 5 bases. This chain's CDR3 is CASSIAPGTSGRYDEQYF. CDR3 coding DNA: TGTGCCAGTAGTATAGCCCCCGGGACTAGCGGGAGGTACGACGAGCAGTACTTC.

The gene calls are TRBV5-1 and TRBJ2-1; possible D gene TRBD2, 6 bases. Germline values: CDR1 SGHRS, CDR2 YFSETQ. V lost 5 bases and J 8 bases, leaving 20 bases between the germline ends. The CDR3 is 15 residues long. DNA of the CDR3: TGCGCCAGCAGGCCCGGTACAGGAGGGTTCGATGAGCAGTTCTTC. It encodes CASRPGTGGFDEQFF.

V is TRBV11-2 and J is TRBJ1-1; D is possibly TRBD1 (6 bases). Germline V lookup: CDR1 SGHAT, CDR2 FQNNGV. The CDR3 length is 14 residues. V was shortened by 1 base and J by 4 bases, with 10 bases between the two germline ends. DNA of the CDR3: TGTGCCAGCAGCTTAGGGGGGCTTGTCACTGAAGCTTTCTTT. It encodes CASSLGGLVTEAFF.

This chain connects TRBV28 to TRBJ1-2, with TRBD1 as a possible D gene (6 bases). Germline CDR1 MDHEN, CDR2 SYDVKM. Deletions cut 7 bases from V and 3 bases from J, with 15 bases between. The CDR3 runs to 14 residues. CDR3 in amino acids: CASTAPGTHYGYTF. The CDR3 DNA reads as TGTGCCAGCACCGCTCCCGGGACACACTATGGCTACACCTTC.

The V and J genes are TRBV30 and TRBJ1-2, with D uncertain. Per germline, CDR1 GTSNPN and CDR2 SVGIG (reference sequence). This CDR3 is 13 amino acids long. Trimming took 4 bases from V and 2 from J, leaving 11 bases between them. The CDR3 spells CAWTGAINYGYTF. In DNA, the CDR3 is TGTGCCTGGACAGGCGCTATAAACTATGGCTACACCTTC.

The chain is built from TRBV7-8 and TRBJ1-4, with TRBD1 identical over 10 bases. The germline CDR1 and CDR2 sequences are SGHVS and FQNEAQ. V lost 5 bases, J lost 5 bases, and 8 bases stayed unmatched. The CDR3 spans 16 residues. Here the CDR3 reads CASSPVRTGGNEKLFF. Written as DNA, the CDR3 is TGTGCCAGCAGCCCGGTGCGGACAGGGGGGAATGAAAAACTGTTTTTT.

This clone was seen a few times. The CDR3 DNA follows: TGTGCCAGTAATCAGGGGCTCTATGGCTACACCTTC. Translation: CASNQGLYGYTF. V usage is TRBV19 and J usage is TRBJ1-2, with a weak D call TRBD1 (6 bases). This CDR3 has 12 amino acids. CDR1 and CDR2 from the germline V gene are LNHDA and SQIVND (reference sequence). The V end was cut by 7 bases, the J end by 4 bases, with 10 bases between.

This clone was picked up a small number of times. This chain connects TRBV6-7 to TRBJ2-7; the D is unclear. TRBV6-7 is placed among ORFs of uncertain function. The CDR3 has 16 residues. The V and J ends lost 8 bases and 3 bases respectively, with 23 bases between them. The DNA of the CDR3 is TGTGCCAGCGCCCCTCGGCAGCCACCTAAGCTCTACGAGCAGTACTTC. It is translated as CASAPRQPPKLYEQYF.